Following are 20 T cell receptor beta chains from one sample sequenced in a study of blood T cell repertoires in COVID-19. Sequenced by immunoSEQ multiplex PCR; TCRdb stores in-frame clones only, minus some. The data contain approximately 300,000 clones, around 90% of them singletons. Sequencing used PBMCs or T cells enriched from blood (not recorded which). The receptor set was obtained from a woman aged 18-30 years with acute COVID-19.

The count of this clone is one. This rearrangement joins TRBV19 to TRBJ1-6; a possible D gene is TRBD1 (5 bases). The CDR3 has 15 residues. The V gene's germline CDR1 is LNHDA and CDR2 SQIVND (reference sequence). V gave up 3 bases and J gave up 6 bases, with 12 bases separating them. CDR3 bases: TGTGCCAGTAGTATTCAGACAGCAAGTAATTCACCCCTCCACTTT. As protein: CASSIQTASNSPLHF.

This chain uses TRBV2 with TRBJ2-3; TRBD2 matches 7 bases. After removal of 4 bases from V and 9 bases from J, the junction contained 10 bases not matched to a gene. CDR1 and CDR2 (germline): SNHLY, FYNNEI. CDR3 length: 14 residues. CDR3 in amino acids: CASSVEGGPSTQYF. CDR3 nucleotide sequence: TGTGCCAGCAGTGTTGAGGGAGGGCCCTCAACGCAGTATTTT.

The V and J genes are TRBV6-2 or TRBV6-3 and TRBJ1-2; D is undetermined. The V gene's germline CDR1 is MNHEY and CDR2 SVGEGT. The V end lost 5 bases, the J end lost 8 bases, and 15 bases lay between the germline ends. The CDR3 loop spans 13 amino acids. The CDR3 here is CASSKRSVEGYTF. Written as DNA, the CDR3 is TGTGCCAGCAGTAAACGATCGGTCGAGGGCTACACCTTC.

The chain employs TRBV11-3 and TRBJ2-3, with TRBD2 matching over 10 bases. This CDR3 contains 15 residues. The trim removed 7 bases at V and 4 bases at J, leaving 8 bases unmatched. Germline V CDR1 and CDR2: SGHNT, YENEEA. CDR3: CASTTGTSEADTQYF. Written as DNA, the CDR3 is TGTGCCAGCACAACTGGGACTAGCGAGGCAGATACGCAGTATTTT.

The chain links TRBV10-3 to TRBJ1-5; D possibly corresponds to TRBD1 (5 bases). V lost 7 bases, J lost 4 bases, and 11 bases lay in between. The CDR3 is made up of 13 amino acids. From germline, CDR1 is ENHRY and CDR2 SYGVKD. CDR3 nucleotides: TGTGCCATCACGCGGGACCGGAATCAGCCCCAGCATTTT. Its protein product is CAITRDRNQPQHF.

The chain couples TRBV10-3 to TRBJ1-5; 7 bases fit TRBD1. This CDR3 spans 15 amino acids. Germline V gene data show CDR1 as ENHRY and CDR2 as SYGVKD. V trimming: 6 bases; J trimming: 0 bases; junction bases outside the gene matches: 5. This chain's CDR3 is CAIRGTANSNQPQHF. In DNA, the CDR3 is TGTGCCATCAGAGGGACAGCGAATAGCAATCAGCCCCAGCATTTT.

The chain recombines TRBV7-3 with TRBJ1-1; TRBD1 agrees at 9 bases. Trimming at V came to 5 bases and at J to 6 bases, leaving 13 bases not matched to a gene. Germline loops: CDR1 SGHTA, CDR2 FQGTGA. This CDR3 is 16 amino acids long. The DNA for the CDR3 is TGTGCCAGCAGCCCGGGACAGGGTGAAGTATTGGCTGAAGCTTTCTTT. Translated: CASSPGQGEVLAEAFF.

This rearrangement joins TRBV29-1 to TRBJ1-1, with D perhaps TRBD1 (5 bases). Trimming pared 6 bases from V and 0 bases from J, leaving 14 bases between. The length of the CDR3 is 14 residues. Germline loops: CDR1 SQVTM, CDR2 ANQGSEA. CDR3 residues: CSVTGLRVNTEAFF. The DNA of the CDR3 is TGCAGCGTAACAGGACTAAGGGTGAACACTGAAGCTTTCTTT.

The chain couples TRBV10-3 to TRBJ1-2, with D possibly matching TRBD1 (5 bases). Germline values: CDR1 ENHRY, CDR2 SYGVKD. This CDR3 spans 15 amino acids. Trimming removed 0 bases at V and 4 bases at J, with 12 bases between. This CDR3 reads CAISESTGVGYGYTF. CDR3 in DNA: TGTGCCATCAGTGAGTCGACGGGGGTGGGCTATGGCTACACCTTC.

The V call is TRBV28, the J call TRBJ1-3, with D uncertain. CDR1 and CDR2 (germline): MDHEN, SYDVKM. The CDR3 runs to 15 residues. Trimming removed 3 bases at V and 0 bases at J, with 9 bases between. The CDR3 protein is CASSFGGASGNTIYF. The CDR3 nucleotides are TGTGCCAGCAGTTTCGGAGGAGCCTCTGGAAACACCATATATTTT.

This clone was observed a single time. The chain has TRBV29-1 and TRBJ2-7, with a possible D match to TRBD2 (6 bases). Germline V lookup: CDR1 SQVTM, CDR2 ANQGSEA. Between the trimmed V and J ends, which lost 0 bases and 2 bases, there was a span of 17 bases. There are 16 residues in the CDR3. The CDR3 reads CSVEDRGSESPYEQYF. The CDR3 nucleotides are TGCAGCGTTGAAGATCGGGGGAGCGAGAGCCCCTACGAGCAGTACTTC.

The chain recombines TRBV2 with TRBJ2-2; maybe TRBD2 (5 bases). CDR1 and CDR2 from the germline V gene are SNHLY and FYNNEI. The CDR3 spans 12 residues. Trimming took 6 bases from V and 7 from J, leaving 9 bases between them. The CDR3 region has the DNA TGTGCCAGCAGGCCCGGGGTCGGGGAGCTGTTTTTT. Its protein product is CASRPGVGELFF. The full variable domain, rest sourced from reference TRBV2 and TRBJ2-2, is EPEVTQTPSHQVTQMGQEVILRCVPISNHLYFYWYRQILGQKVEFLVSFYNNEISEKSEIFDDQFSVERPDGSNFTLKIRSTKLEDSAMYFCASRPGVGELFFGEGSRLTVL.

This chain links TRBV5-6 with TRBJ1-1, with unresolved D. The CDR3 has 13 amino acids. The germline V gene has CDR1 SGHDT and CDR2 YYEEEE. Trimming left V 3 bases short and J 13 bases short, with 19 bases between. The CDR3 DNA is TGTGCCAGCAGCTCGGTGGCAGGATGGCTAAATTTCTTT. Translation gives CASSSVAGWLNFF.

This clone showed up just once. This sequence joins TRBV11-3 and TRBJ1-5; D remains unclear. The V and J ends lost 5 bases and 1 base respectively, with 6 bases between them. This CDR3 region has 13 residues. From germline, CDR1 is SGHNT and CDR2 YENEEA. The CDR3 loop reads CASSRGSNQPQHF. The CDR3 coding sequence is TGTGCCAGCAGCCGAGGAAGCAATCAGCCCCAGCATTTT.

The genes are TRBV28 and TRBJ2-5, with D possibly being TRBD2 (5 bases). Germline CDR1 is MDHEN and CDR2 is SYDVKM. The ends were cut back, 4 bases at V and 6 bases at J, with 15 bases in the middle. The CDR3 length is 14 residues. The chain's CDR3 is CASSSQEVVKTQYF. The CDR3 region has the DNA TGTGCCAGCAGTTCTCAGGAGGTGGTGAAGACCCAGTACTTC.

This chain connects TRBV15 to TRBJ1-6; 9 nucleotides match TRBD1. The CDR3 has 14 residues. Trimming took 5 bases from V and 7 from J; bases not matched to a gene: 3. Germline V lookup: CDR1 LNHNV, CDR2 YYDKDF (reference sequence). CDR3 amino acids: CATSAGQGNSPLHF. The CDR3 DNA sequence: TGTGCCACCAGCGCGGGACAGGGAAATTCACCCCTCCACTTT.

The chain combines TRBV28 with TRBJ1-1, with 8 bases fitting TRBD1. CDR1 and CDR2 (germline): MDHEN, SYDVKM. This CDR3 region has 12 residues. The V segment lost 7 bases and the J segment 6 bases; nucleotides outside the gene matches: 4. The DNA for the CDR3 is TGTGCCAGCATCCTACAGGGGGCTGAAGCTTTCTTT. It codes for CASILQGAEAFF.

The chain carries TRBV7-2 and TRBJ2-5; 9 positions match TRBD2. The V gene end was trimmed by 8 bases and the J gene end by 5 bases; junction bases not matched to a gene: 6. The germline V gene encodes CDR1 SGHTA and CDR2 FQGNSA. CDR3 length equals 13 residues. The CDR3 DNA sequence: TGTGCCAGCCTGGGCGGGAGGGGGGAGACCCAGTACTTC. The encoded protein is CASLGGRGETQYF. The variable domain in full, with the rest retrieved from reference TRBV7-2 and TRBJ2-5, is GAGVSQSPSNKVTEKGKDVELRCDPISGHTALYWYRQSLGQGLEFLIYFQGNSAPDKSGLPSDRFSAERTGGSVSTLTIQRTQQEDSAVYLCASLGGRGETQYFGPGTRLLVL.

The gene calls are TRBV9 and TRBJ2-2, with a tentative D call TRBD1 (5 bases). Germline lookup yields CDR1 SGDLS and CDR2 YYNGEE. The CDR3 covers 12 residues. V lost 3 bases and J 7 bases, leaving 7 bases between the germline ends. The CDR3 region is CASSGQGGELFF. CDR3 nucleotides: TGTGCCAGCAGCGGCCAGGGCGGGGAGCTGTTTTTT.

The V call is TRBV7-2, the J call TRBJ1-1, with D uncertain. The CDR3 has 14 residues. Germline V lookup: CDR1 SGHTA, CDR2 FQGNSA. V lost 5 bases to trimming and J lost 10 bases, with 20 bases between them. The CDR3 spells CASSADSTRRGAFF. The CDR3 DNA reads TGTGCCAGCAGCGCCGACTCGACCCGCCGCGGAGCTTTCTTT.